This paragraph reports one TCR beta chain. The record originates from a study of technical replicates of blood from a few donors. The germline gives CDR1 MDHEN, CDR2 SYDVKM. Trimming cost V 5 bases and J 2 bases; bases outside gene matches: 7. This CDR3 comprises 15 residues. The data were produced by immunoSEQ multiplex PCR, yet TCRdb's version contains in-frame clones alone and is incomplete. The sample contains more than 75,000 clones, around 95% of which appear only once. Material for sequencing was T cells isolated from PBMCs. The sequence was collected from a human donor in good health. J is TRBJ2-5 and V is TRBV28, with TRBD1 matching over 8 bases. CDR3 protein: CASSRQGWVQETQYF. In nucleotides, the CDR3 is TGTGCCAGCAGTCGACAGGGGTGGGTTCAAGAGACCCAGTACTTC. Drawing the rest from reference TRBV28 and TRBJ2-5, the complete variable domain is DVKVTQSSRYLVKRTGEKVFLECVQDMDHENMFWYRQDPGLGLRLIYFSYDVKMKEKGDIPEGYSVSREKKERFSLILESASTNQTSMYLCASSRQGWVQETQYFGPGTRLLVL.